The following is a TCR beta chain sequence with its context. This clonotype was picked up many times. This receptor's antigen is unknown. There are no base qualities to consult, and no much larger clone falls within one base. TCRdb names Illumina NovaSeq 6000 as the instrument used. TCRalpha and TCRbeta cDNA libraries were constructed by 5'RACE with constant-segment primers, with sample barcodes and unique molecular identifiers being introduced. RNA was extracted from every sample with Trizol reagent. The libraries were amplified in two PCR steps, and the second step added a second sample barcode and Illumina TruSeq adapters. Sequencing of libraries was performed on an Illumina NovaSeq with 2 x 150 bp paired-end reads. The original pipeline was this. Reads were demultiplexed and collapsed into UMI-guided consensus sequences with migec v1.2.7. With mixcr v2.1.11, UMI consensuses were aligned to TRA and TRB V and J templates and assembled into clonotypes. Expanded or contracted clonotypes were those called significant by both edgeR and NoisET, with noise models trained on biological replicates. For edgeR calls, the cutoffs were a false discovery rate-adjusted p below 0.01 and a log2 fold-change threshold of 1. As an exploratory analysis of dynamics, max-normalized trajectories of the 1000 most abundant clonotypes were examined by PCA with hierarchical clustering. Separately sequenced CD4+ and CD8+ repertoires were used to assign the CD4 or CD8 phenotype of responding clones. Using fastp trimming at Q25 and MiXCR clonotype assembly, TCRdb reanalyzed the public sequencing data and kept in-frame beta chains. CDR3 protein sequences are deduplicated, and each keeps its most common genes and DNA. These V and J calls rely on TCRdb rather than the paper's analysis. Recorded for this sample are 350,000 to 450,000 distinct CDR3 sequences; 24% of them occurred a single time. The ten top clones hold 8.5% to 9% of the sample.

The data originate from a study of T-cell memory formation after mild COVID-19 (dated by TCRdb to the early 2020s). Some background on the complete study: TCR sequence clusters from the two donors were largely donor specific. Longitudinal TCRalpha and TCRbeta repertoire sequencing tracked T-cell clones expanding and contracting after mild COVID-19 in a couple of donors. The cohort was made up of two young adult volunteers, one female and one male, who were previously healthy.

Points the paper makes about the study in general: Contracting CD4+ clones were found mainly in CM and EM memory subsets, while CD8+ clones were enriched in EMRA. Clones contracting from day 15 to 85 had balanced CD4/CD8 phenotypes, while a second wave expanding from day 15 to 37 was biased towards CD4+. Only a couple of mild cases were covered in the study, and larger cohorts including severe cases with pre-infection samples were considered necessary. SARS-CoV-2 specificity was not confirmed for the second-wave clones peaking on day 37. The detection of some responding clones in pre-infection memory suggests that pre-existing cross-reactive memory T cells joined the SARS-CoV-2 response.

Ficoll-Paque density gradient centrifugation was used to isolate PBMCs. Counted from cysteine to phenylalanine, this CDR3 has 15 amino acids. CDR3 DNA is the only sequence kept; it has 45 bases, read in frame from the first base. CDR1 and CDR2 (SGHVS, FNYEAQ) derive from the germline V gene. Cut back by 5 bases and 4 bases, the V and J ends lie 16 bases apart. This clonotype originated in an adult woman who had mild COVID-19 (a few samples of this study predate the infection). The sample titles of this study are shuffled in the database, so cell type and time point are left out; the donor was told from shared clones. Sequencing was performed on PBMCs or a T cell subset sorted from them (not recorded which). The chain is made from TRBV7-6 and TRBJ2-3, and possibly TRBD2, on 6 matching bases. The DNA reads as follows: TGTGCCAGCAGCCCCGAGGGCGGGGAGGCAGATACGCAGTATTTT. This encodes CASSPEGGEADTQYF. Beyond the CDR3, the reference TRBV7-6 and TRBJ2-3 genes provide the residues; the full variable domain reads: GAGVSQSPRYKVTKRGQDVALRCDPISGHVSLYWYRQALGQGPEFLTYFNYEAQQDKSGLPNDRFSAERPEGSISTLTIQRTEQRDSAMYRCASSPEGGEADTQYFGPGTRLTVL.